This T cell receptor (beta chain) was sequenced in a study of T cell responses to AZD1222 COVID-19 vaccine. Study-level results: Only a handful of AZD1222 recipients, roughly six in all, had baseline seropositivity. Clonal diversity was possibly underestimated, and white British individuals and females predominated among donors. The peak T cell response came first, and repertoires were sampled only after it.

Note on this clone: Its antigen is currently unknown.

Per the germline V gene, CDR1 is SEHNR and CDR2 is FQNEAQ (reference sequence). The ends were cut back, 5 bases at V and 3 bases at J, with 13 bases in the middle. This CDR3 is built from 14 residues. The protocol was immunoSEQ multiplex PCR, while the TCRdb copy is restricted to in-frame clones and leaves out a portion. The sample includes around 99,000 clones, around 90% of them seen just once. The TCR comes from an adult in good health. The input for sequencing was peripheral blood, taken on day 0 of MenACWY control vaccination. The V gene is TRBV7-9, the J gene TRBJ1-1; no reliable D call. The CDR3 loop reads CASSRESGDTEAFF. Written as DNA, the CDR3 is TGTGCCAGCAGCCGGGAGAGCGGGGACACTGAAGCTTTCTTT.